Following are 18 T cell receptor beta chains from one sample sequenced in a study of identical twins. TCRdb reprocessed the 5' RACE reads via MiXCR and lists one record per CDR3 protein. The data show nearly 900,000 distinct CDR3 sequences, 12% seen once. These data also featured in a second study, about yellow fever vaccine responses in identical twins.

Sequencing used PBMCs. All receptors come from a woman younger than 35 in good health.

The rearrangement uses TRBV12-3 or TRBV12-4 and TRBJ2-3, with 7 bases that match TRBD2. The CDR3 is 13 residues long. V trimming: 8 bases; J trimming: 9 bases; junction bases outside the gene matches: 11. The CDR3 here is CASGGESTQTQYF. The CDR3 DNA sequence: TGTGCCAGCGGGGGGGAAAGCACACAGACGCAGTATTTT.

This clonotype was recorded at least ten times. The chain combines TRBV7-9 with TRBJ2-7, with TRBD2 matching 9 bases. The CDR3 is 14 residues long. V lost 5 bases, J lost 7 bases, and 9 bases stayed unmatched. CDR1 is SEHNR and CDR2 is FQNEAQ in the germline V gene (reference sequence). The CDR3 is CASSDTSGLREQYF. The CDR3 coding sequence is TGTGCCAGCAGCGATACTAGCGGGCTTAGGGAGCAGTACTTC.

This rearrangement joins TRBV5-1 to TRBJ2-7; the D is unclear. This CDR3 spans 13 amino acids. CDR1 SGHRS and CDR2 YFSETQ come from the germline V gene. V lost 5 bases and J 0 bases, leaving 9 bases between the germline ends. This CDR3 is CASRLDSSYEQYF. The CDR3, as DNA: TGCGCCAGCAGGCTGGATTCCTCCTACGAGCAGTACTTC.

The chain joins TRBV29-1 to TRBJ1-5, with no clear D. CDR1 is SQVTM and CDR2 is ANQGSEA in the germline V gene. V was trimmed by 0 bases and J by 4 bases, leaving 7 bases between them. CDR3 length equals 13 residues. The CDR3 nucleotides read TGCAGCGTTGAAGACGGTCTGAATCAGCCCCAGCATTTT. Amino acids: CSVEDGLNQPQHF.

There are many counts of this clonotype. The gene calls are TRBV7-2 and TRBJ1-3; 7 nucleotides line up with TRBD1. Trimming removed 4 bases from V and 2 bases from J; junction bases left unmatched: 11. The length of the CDR3 is 17 residues. CDR1 SGHTA and CDR2 FQGNSA come from the germline V gene. CDR3 protein: CASSSPDRSEAGNTIYF. In DNA, the CDR3 is TGTGCCAGCAGCTCCCCGGACAGGTCTGAAGCTGGAAACACCATATATTTT. The full variable domain, completed using reference TRBV7-2 and TRBJ1-3, is GAGVSQSPSNKVTEKGKDVELRCDPISGHTALYWYRQSLGQGLEFLIYFQGNSAPDKSGLPSDRFSAERTGGSVSTLTIQRTQQEDSAVYLCASSSPDRSEAGNTIYFGEGSWLTVV.

The gene calls are TRBV12-3 or TRBV12-4 and TRBJ2-5; D is unclear. CDR3 length: 13 amino acids. Trimming removed 3 bases at V and 4 bases at J, with 9 bases between. This CDR3 is CASSFAPGETQYF. CDR3 DNA: TGTGCCAGCAGTTTCGCCCCGGGAGAGACCCAGTACTTC.

This clonotype was recorded at least ten times. The chain joins TRBV15 to TRBJ1-1, with no clear D. This CDR3 comprises 16 residues. The ends were cut back, 0 bases at V and 0 bases at J, with 11 bases in the middle. CDR1 and CDR2 from the germline V gene are LNHNV and YYDKDF (reference sequence). CDR3 DNA sequence: TGTGCCACCAGCAGAGACCGTCCGGTTGTGAACACTGAAGCTTTCTTT. Translation: CATSRDRPVVNTEAFF.

This clonotype was picked up a small number of times. The J gene is TRBJ2-1, the V gene TRBV7-2; D is possibly TRBD2 (5 bases). Germline CDR1 SGHTA, CDR2 FQGNSA. Trimming took 9 bases from V and 6 from J, leaving 12 bases between them. The CDR3 length is 12 residues. CDR3 nucleotide sequence: TGTGCCAGGAGAGAGGGTCGCAATGAGCAGTTCTTC. Protein sequence: CARREGRNEQFF. Drawing the rest from reference TRBV7-2 and TRBJ2-1, the complete variable domain is GAGVSQSPSNKVTEKGKDVELRCDPISGHTALYWYRQSLGQGLEFLIYFQGNSAPDKSGLPSDRFSAERTGGSVSTLTIQRTQQEDSAVYLCARREGRNEQFFGPGTRLTVL.

V and J are TRBV27 and TRBJ2-7; D might be TRBD1 (5 bases). V was trimmed by 9 bases and J by 7 bases, leaving 16 bases between them. Germline V CDR1 and CDR2: MNHEY, SMNVEV (reference sequence). This CDR3 has 12 amino acids. The CDR3 region is CASQGAIGEQYF. The CDR3 DNA reads as TGTGCCAGTCAAGGGGCAATAGGGGAGCAGTACTTC.

This clonotype has just a few counts. The chain joins TRBV7-6 to TRBJ2-1, with D maybe TRBD2 (6 bases). Germline V CDR1 and CDR2: SGHVS, FNYEAQ. The V end lost 0 bases, the J end lost 6 bases, and 15 bases lay between the germline ends. This CDR3 has 16 residues. The CDR3 protein is CASSLAGRLVGNEQFF. In nucleotides, the CDR3 is TGTGCCAGCAGCTTAGCGGGGAGACTAGTAGGCAATGAGCAGTTCTTC.

This clonotype was found a few times. The chain is built from TRBV20-1 and TRBJ2-7; possible D gene TRBD1, 6 bases. CDR1 and CDR2 (germline): DFQATT, SNEGSKA (reference sequence). This CDR3 comprises 13 residues. V was cut by 3 bases and J by 3 bases, with 12 bases left in between. CDR3 sequence (DNA): TGCAGTGCTAGGGCCCCGGACAGCTACGAGCAGTACGTC. Protein: CSARAPDSYEQYV.

The chain is built from TRBV4-1 and TRBJ1-5; D is uncertain. This CDR3 is 15 amino acids long. The V end was cut by 1 base, the J end by 5 bases, with 12 bases between. Germline V gene data show CDR1 as MGHRA and CDR2 as YSYEKL. Here the CDR3 reads CASSQGSGSHQPQHF. CDR3 DNA sequence: TGCGCCAGCAGCCAAGGGTCGGGCAGTCATCAGCCCCAGCATTTT.

The chain uses TRBV20-1 and TRBJ2-3, with 9 bases lining up with TRBD2. CDR3 length: 17 residues. Losses at the gene ends were 0 bases for V and 4 bases for J; bases not matched to a gene: 11. Germline CDR1 DFQATT, CDR2 SNEGSKA (reference sequence). CDR3 nucleotide sequence: TGCAGTGCTAGAGATCTTGCAGGGACTAGCACCGCAGATACGCAGTATTTT. Its translation is CSARDLAGTSTADTQYF.

The table lists this clonotype with many counts. The V and J genes are TRBV20-1 and TRBJ1-6; D gene uncertain. Looked up from germline, CDR1 is DFQATT and CDR2 is SNEGSKA (reference sequence). The CDR3 loop spans 14 amino acids. V dropped 1 base and J dropped 10 bases, with 14 bases sitting between them. CDR3 in DNA: TGCAGTGCTAGAGCCACGCGGTACGGCTCACCCCTCCACTTT. This sequence encodes CSARATRYGSPLHF.

This clonotype was seen more than once but under ten times. This sequence joins TRBV6-1 and TRBJ1-5, with D perhaps TRBD1 (5 bases). V was clipped by 9 bases and J by 6 bases, with 15 bases between them. Germline V gene lookup returns CDR1 MNHNS and CDR2 SASEGT. CDR3 size: 13 residues. This chain's CDR3 is CASGQGNVQPQHF. In DNA, the CDR3 is TGTGCCAGTGGGCAGGGAAATGTTCAGCCCCAGCATTTT.

The table lists this clonotype with a few counts. The V call is TRBV6-5, the J call TRBJ2-3, with D hard to call. CDR1 MNHEY and CDR2 SVGAGI come from the germline V gene. V lost 2 bases and J 2 bases, leaving 8 bases between the germline ends. The CDR3 totals 14 residues. The CDR3: CASSYVQPTDTQYF. In nucleotides, the CDR3 is TGTGCCAGCAGTTACGTGCAACCCACAGATACGCAGTATTTT.

This clonotype came up a few times. This chain connects TRBV20-1 to TRBJ2-1; 9 bases fit TRBD2. The CDR3 is 15 amino acids. Per germline, CDR1 DFQATT and CDR2 SNEGSKA (reference sequence). Trimming at V came to 2 bases and at J to 8 bases, leaving 10 bases not matched to a gene. CDR3 amino acids: CSARFRSSGVDEQFF. CDR3 DNA: TGCAGTGCTAGATTCCGCTCTAGCGGGGTCGATGAGCAGTTCTTC.

The rearrangement joins TRBV7-3 to TRBJ2-1, with 8 positions matching TRBD2. The CDR3 is made up of 15 amino acids. V lost 1 base and J lost 7; bases outside the gene matches: 6. CDR1 is SGHTA and CDR2 is FQGTGA in the germline V gene. Here the CDR3 reads CASSLKAGVVNEQFF. For the CDR3, the DNA is TGTGCCAGCAGCTTAAAAGCGGGAGTAGTTAATGAGCAGTTCTTC.